This T cell receptor (beta chain) was identified during a study of CD8 T cells in ankylosing spondylitis. This clonotype has a handful of counts. Antigen unknown. A quantitative 5'-RACE method, one with molecular barcodes, was used to make TCR beta libraries. TCRdb re-derived calls from the 5' RACE reads in MiXCR, one entry per CDR3 protein. The table has about 390,000 distinct CDR3 sequences, approximately 20% seen once. Germline CDR1 and CDR2: DFQATT and SNEGSKA (reference sequence). CDR3 length equals 17 residues. V trimming: 0 bases; J trimming: 9 bases; junction bases outside the gene matches: 16. Regarding the study as a whole: For ankylosing spondylitis blood, a TCR beta motif of seven to nine highly homologous variants appeared characteristic. Significant enrichment of disease-linked clones was reportedly seen in matched ankylosing spondylitis synovial fluid. Within peripheral blood, clones linked to disease were CD8+ and relatively rare. Existing reports had already noted some motif variants in reactive arthritis synovial fluid and blood.

This clonotype was obtained from a male donor with ankylosing spondylitis. Sequenced sample: blood, either unsorted or a sorted T cell fraction (not recorded which). V gene TRBV20-1 combines with J gene TRBJ2-7, with 11 bases that match TRBD2. CDR3 in DNA: TGCAGTGCTAGAGATGGGCTAGCGGGAGGCACCTCCTTGGGGCAGTACTTC. Translated, it gives CSARDGLAGGTSLGQYF.